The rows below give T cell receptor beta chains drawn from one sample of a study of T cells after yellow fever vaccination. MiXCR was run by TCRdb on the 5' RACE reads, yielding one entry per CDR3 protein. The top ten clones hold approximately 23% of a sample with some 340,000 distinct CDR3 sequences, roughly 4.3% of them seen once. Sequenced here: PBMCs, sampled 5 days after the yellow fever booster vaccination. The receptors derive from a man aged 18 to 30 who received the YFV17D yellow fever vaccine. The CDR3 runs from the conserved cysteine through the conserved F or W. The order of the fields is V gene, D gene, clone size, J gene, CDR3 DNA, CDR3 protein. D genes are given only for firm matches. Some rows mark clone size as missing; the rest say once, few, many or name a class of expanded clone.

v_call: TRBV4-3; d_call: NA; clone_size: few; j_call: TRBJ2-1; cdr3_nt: TGCGCCAGCAGCCAAGATTTCGTGAGGGTAGGTGAGCAGTTCTTC; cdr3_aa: CASSQDFVRVGEQFF
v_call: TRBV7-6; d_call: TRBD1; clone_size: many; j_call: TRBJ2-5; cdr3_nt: TGTGCCAGCAACCACATCCGGGACAGAGGATACAGGGAGACCCAGTACTTC; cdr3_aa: CASNHIRDRGYRETQYF
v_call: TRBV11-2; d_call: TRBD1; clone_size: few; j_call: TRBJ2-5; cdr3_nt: TGTGCCAGCGGACCCTGGACAGGGGTTGGCCAAGAGACCCAGTACTTC; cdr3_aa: CASGPWTGVGQETQYF
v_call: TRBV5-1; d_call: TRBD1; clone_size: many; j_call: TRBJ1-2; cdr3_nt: TGCGCCAGCAGCCTACCGGACAGGGGGTCATCCTATGGCTACACCTTC; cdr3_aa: CASSLPDRGSSYGYTF
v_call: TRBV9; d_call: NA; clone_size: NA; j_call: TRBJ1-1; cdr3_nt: TGTGCCAGCAGCGTAGGGGTGGTGTGGGGGAACTCTGAAGCTTTCTTT; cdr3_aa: CASSVGVVWGNSEAFF
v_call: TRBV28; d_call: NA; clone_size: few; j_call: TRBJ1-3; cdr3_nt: TGTGCCAGCAGTCCCACAGGGCTAGGTAACACCATATATTTT; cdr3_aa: CASSPTGLGNTIYF
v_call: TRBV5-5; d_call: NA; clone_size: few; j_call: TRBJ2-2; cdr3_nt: TGTGCCAGCAGCCTGAGGGAGCGGTTGACCGGGGAGCTGTTTTTT; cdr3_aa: CASSLRERLTGELFF
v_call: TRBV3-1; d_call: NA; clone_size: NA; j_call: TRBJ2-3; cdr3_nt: TGTGCCAGCAGCCCTCTGGGGGCCTCCCCAGATACGCAGTATTTT; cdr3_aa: CASSPLGASPDTQYF
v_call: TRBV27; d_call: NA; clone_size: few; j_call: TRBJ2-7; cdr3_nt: TGTGCCAGCAGTAGGGGGGGACTCTACGAGCAGTACTTC; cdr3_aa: CASSRGGLYEQYF
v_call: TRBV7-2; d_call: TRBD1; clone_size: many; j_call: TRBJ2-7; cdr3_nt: TGTGCCAGCAGGTTGGGACAGCAATCTTACGAGCAGTACTTC; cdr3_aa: CASRLGQQSYEQYF
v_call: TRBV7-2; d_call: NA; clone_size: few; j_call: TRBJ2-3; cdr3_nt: TGTGCCAGCAGCTTGGATGGGTTGAGGACAGATACGCAGTATTTT; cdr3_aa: CASSLDGLRTDTQYF
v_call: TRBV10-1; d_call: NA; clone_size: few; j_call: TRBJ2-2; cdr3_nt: TGCGCCAGCAGTCTCTCCGGGGGGCCGGGTACCGGGGAGCTGTTTTTT; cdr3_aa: CASSLSGGPGTGELFF
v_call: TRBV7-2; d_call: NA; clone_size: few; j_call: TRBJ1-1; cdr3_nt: TGTGCCAGCAGCCCAGTAGGGTACGTTAGGAACACTGAAGCTTTCTTT; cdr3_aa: CASSPVGYVRNTEAFF
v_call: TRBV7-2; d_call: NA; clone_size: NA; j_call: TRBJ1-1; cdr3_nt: TGTGCCAGCAGCTTAGGTGTGGGTGCGGGCACTGAAGCTTTCTTT; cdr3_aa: CASSLGVGAGTEAFF
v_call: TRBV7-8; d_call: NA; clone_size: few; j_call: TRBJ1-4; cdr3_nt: TGTGCCAGCAGCTTTCGCAGGGATGGTAATGAAAAACTGTTTTTT; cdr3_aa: CASSFRRDGNEKLFF
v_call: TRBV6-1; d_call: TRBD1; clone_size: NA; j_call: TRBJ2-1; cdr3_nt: TGTGCCAGCACCCGAGAGGGGGCGTACAATGAGCAGTTCTTC; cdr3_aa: CASTREGAYNEQFF
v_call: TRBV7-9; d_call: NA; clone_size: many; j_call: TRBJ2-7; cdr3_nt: TGTGCCAGCAGCGACAAGGGCGAGCAGTACTTC; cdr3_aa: CASSDKGEQYF
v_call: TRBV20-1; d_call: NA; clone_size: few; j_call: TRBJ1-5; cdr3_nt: TGCAGTGCCCCGGACAGAGTCTATAGCAATCAGCCCCAGCATTTT; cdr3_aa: CSAPDRVYSNQPQHF
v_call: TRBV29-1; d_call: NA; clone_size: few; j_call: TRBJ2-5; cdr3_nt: TGCAGCGTCGCAGGGACGGATGGGGAGACCCAGTACTTC; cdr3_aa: CSVAGTDGETQYF
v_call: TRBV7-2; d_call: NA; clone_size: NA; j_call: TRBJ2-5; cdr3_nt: TGTGCCAGCAGCTTACTGGGCAGAATAGGCTCCGAGACCCAGTACTTC; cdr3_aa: CASSLLGRIGSETQYF
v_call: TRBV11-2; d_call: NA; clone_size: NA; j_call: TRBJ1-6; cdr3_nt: TGTGCCAGCAGCTTAGTGGCAGGGAATAATTCACCCCTCCACTTT; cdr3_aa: CASSLVAGNNSPLHF
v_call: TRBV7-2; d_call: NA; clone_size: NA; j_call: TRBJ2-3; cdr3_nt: TGTGCCAGCAGCCCCGGCAAGGTCCGATCGGATACGCAGTATTTT; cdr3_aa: CASSPGKVRSDTQYF
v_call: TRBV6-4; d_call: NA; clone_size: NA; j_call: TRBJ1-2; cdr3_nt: TGTGCCAGCAGTGCCTGGGGGGGCGTCGACTATGGCTACACCTTC; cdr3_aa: CASSAWGGVDYGYTF
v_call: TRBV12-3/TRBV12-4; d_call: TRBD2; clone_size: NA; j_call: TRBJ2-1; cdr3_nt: TGTGCCAGCAGTCCGGGGGGTCCCTACAATGAGCAGTTCTTC; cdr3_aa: CASSPGGPYNEQFF
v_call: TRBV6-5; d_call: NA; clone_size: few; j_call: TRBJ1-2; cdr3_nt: TGTGCCAGCAGTTCCGGGGGGATGGACTATGGCTACACCTTC; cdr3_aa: CASSSGGMDYGYTF
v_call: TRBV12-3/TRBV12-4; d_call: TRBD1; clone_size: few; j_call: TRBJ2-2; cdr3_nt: TGTGCCAGTGCAAGGAAAGGGACAGAACACACCGGGGAGCTGTTTTTT; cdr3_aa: CASARKGTEHTGELFF
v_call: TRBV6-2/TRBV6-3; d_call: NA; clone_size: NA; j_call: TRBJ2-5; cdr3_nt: TGTGCCAGCAGTTATGAGGGCGGAGAGACCCAGTACTTC; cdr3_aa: CASSYEGGETQYF
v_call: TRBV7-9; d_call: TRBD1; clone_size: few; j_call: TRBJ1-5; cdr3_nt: TGTGCCAGCAGCTTAGAAGGGACAGTGAGCAATCAGCCCCAGCATTTT; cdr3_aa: CASSLEGTVSNQPQHF
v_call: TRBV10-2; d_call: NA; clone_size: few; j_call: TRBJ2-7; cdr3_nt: TGCGCCAGCAGTGAGTCATTAATGGGCAGATCTACCTCCTACGAGCAGTACTTC; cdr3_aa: CASSESLMGRSTSYEQYF
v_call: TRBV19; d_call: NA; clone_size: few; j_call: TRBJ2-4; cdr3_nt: TGTGCCAGTAGTATGAGTGACTTCGCCTCACCCGAAGCCTCCAAAAACATTCAGTACTTC; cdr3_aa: CASSMSDFASPEASKNIQYF
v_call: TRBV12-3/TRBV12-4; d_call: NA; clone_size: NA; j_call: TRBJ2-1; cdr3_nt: TGTGCCAGCGAGACCTCAGGGGGGCGCTTCTCCAATGAGCAGTTCTTC; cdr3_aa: CASETSGGRFSNEQFF
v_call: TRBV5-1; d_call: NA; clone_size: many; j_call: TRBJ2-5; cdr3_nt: TGCGCCAGCAGCTTGGGGACAGCCGGTGCGGAGACCCAGTACTTC; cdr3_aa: CASSLGTAGAETQYF
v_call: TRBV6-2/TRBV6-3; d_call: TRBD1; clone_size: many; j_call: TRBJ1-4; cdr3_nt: TGTGCCAGCACCCCACCGGGACAGGGGGCAACTAATGAAAAACTGTTTTTT; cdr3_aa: CASTPPGQGATNEKLFF
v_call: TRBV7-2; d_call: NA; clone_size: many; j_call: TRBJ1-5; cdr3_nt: TGTGCCAGCAGTCCGGACAGAAATCAGCCCCAGCATTTT; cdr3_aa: CASSPDRNQPQHF
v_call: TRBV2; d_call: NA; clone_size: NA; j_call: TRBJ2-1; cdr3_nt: TGTGCCAGCAGTGAGGGTCAGGCGAAGGGGACTGAGCAGTTCTTC; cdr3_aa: CASSEGQAKGTEQFF
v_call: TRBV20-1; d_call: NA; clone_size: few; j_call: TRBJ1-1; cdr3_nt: TGCAGTGCTAGGACGTGGGTGAACACTGAAGCTTTCTTT; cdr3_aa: CSARTWVNTEAFF
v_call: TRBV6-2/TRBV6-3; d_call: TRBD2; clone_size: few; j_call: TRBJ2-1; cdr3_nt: TGTGCCAGCACCGGACCGACTAGCGGGGACTACAATGAGCAGTTCTTC; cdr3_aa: CASTGPTSGDYNEQFF
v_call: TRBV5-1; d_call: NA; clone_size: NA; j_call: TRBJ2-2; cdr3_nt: TGCGCCAGCAGCTTGGATGACAGGCAGGGCGGGGAGCTGTTTTTT; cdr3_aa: CASSLDDRQGGELFF
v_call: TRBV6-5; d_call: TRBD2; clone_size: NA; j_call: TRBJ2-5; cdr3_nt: TGTGCCAGCAGTTACACTTACCCGGGGGCTAGCGGGGGGGCTGAGACCCAGTACTTC; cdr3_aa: CASSYTYPGASGGAETQYF
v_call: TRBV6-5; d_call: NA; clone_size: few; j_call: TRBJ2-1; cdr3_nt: TGTGCCAGCAGTTATAGAACCCCCAATGAGCAGTTCTTC; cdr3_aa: CASSYRTPNEQFF
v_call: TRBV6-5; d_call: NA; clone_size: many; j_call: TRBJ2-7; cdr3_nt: TGTGCCAGCAGTTACTCGGAGTCCTACGAGCAGTACTTC; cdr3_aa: CASSYSESYEQYF
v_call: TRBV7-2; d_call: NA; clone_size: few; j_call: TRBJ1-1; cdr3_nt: TGTGCCAGCAGCTTTGAACAGAGGAACACTGAAGCTTTCTTT; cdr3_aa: CASSFEQRNTEAFF
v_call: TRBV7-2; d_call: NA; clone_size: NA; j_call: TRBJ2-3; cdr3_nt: TGTGCCAGCAGCTTAGCGGAGGGGGCGGGGGCAGATACGCAGTATTTT; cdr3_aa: CASSLAEGAGADTQYF
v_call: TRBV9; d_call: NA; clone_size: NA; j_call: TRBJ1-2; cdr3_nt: TGTGCCAGCAGCGCTGCGGCCCTGGAGGGCTATGGCTACACCTTC; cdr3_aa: CASSAAALEGYGYTF
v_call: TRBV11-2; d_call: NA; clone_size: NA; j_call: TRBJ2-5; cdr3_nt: TGTGCCAGCAGCTGGTCTACCTCACAAGAGACCCAGTACTTC; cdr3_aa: CASSWSTSQETQYF
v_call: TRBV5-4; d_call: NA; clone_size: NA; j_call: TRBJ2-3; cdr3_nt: TGTGCCAGCAGCTTGGGACTCATGGGCGGCACAGATACGCAGTATTTT; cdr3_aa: CASSLGLMGGTDTQYF
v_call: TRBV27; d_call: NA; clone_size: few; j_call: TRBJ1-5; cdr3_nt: TGTGCCAGCAGTTTCTCCTGGGCCGCAGGGATTTATGGCAATCAGCCCCAGCATTTT; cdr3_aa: CASSFSWAAGIYGNQPQHF
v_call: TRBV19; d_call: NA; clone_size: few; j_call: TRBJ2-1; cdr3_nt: TGTGCCAGCTCAACTCCCTCAATCAACAATGAGCAGTTCTTC; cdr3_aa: CASSTPSINNEQFF
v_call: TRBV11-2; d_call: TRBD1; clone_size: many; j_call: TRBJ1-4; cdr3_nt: TGTGCCAGCAGCTGGGGACAGGGGGCGGAAAAACTGTTTTTT; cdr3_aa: CASSWGQGAEKLFF
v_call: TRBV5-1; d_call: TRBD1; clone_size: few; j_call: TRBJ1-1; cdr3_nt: TGCGCCAGCTGCCGACAGGGGAGCACTGAAGCTTTCTTT; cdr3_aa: CASCRQGSTEAFF
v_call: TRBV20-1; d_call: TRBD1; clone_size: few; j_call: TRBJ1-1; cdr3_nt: TGCAGTGCCAGGGACAGGGGAGGCACTGAAGCTTTCTTT; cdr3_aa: CSARDRGGTEAFF
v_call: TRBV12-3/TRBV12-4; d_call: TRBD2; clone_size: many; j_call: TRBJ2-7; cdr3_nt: TGTGCCAGCAGTTCGCGGGAGAGCTCCTACGAGCAGTACTTC; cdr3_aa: CASSSRESSYEQYF
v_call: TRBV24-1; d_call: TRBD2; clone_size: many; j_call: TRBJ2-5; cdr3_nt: TGTGCCACCAGACTAGCGGGGTCCTATCTCCAAGAGACCCAGTACTTC; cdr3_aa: CATRLAGSYLQETQYF
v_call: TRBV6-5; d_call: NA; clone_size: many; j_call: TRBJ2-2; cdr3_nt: TGTGCCAGCAGTCCAGGGGGGACCACCGGGGAGCTGTTTTTT; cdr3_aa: CASSPGGTTGELFF
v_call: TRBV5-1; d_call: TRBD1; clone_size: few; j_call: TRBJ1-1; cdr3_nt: TGCGCCAGCAGCACGACAGGGCCCCTGAACACTGAAGCTTTCTTT; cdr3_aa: CASSTTGPLNTEAFF
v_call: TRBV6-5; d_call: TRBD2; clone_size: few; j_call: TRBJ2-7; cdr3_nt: TGTGCCAGCAGTCCCGGGGGGGCCTCCCTCTACGAGCAGTACTTC; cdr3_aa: CASSPGGASLYEQYF
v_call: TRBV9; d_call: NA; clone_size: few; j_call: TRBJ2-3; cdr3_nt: TGTGCCAGCAGCCCCCGGAGGCGGGGCGGCACAGATACGCAGTATTTT; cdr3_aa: CASSPRRRGGTDTQYF
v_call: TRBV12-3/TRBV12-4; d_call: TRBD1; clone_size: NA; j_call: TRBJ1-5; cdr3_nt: TGTGCCAGCGTGGGACAGGGCTATCAGCCCCAGCATTTT; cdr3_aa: CASVGQGYQPQHF
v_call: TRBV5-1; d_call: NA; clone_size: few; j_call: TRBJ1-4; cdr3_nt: TGCGCCAGCAGCCTCGGAGGACAGCGGGATGAAAAACTGTTTTTT; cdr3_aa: CASSLGGQRDEKLFF
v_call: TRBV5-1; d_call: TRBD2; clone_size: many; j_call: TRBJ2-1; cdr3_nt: TGCGCCAGCAGCTTGGCCACGGCTAGCGGGAGTGAGCAGTTCTTC; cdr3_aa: CASSLATASGSEQFF